This T cell receptor beta chain was observed in a study of blood T cell repertoires in COVID-19 (dated by TCRdb to the early 2020s). Regarding the study in general: Samples from collaborators originated in the United States, Italy and Spain and spanned both the acute and convalescent phases of COVID-19. The material from the prospective study consisted of cDNA or gDNA derived from T cells, B-cell-depleted T cells, or PBMCs. The dataset comprised deeply sampled blood TCRbeta repertoires from subjects exposed to, actively infected with, or recovered from COVID-19. The repertoires were released in a freely available public database intended as a resource for research on the immune response to SARS-CoV-2. The samples were drawn from the first 160 participants of the ongoing ImmuneRACE study and from about 1,200 subjects provided by 6 global collaborators. A de-identified subject ID, COVID-19 status, age in years and sex were almost always included in the sample metadata. HLA class I and class II types, where available, came from metadata supplied by the sample provider rather than from assay-based typing. Broad study findings and their caveats: How much clinical and demographic metadata was included differed by source and by participant, and the metadata was provided uncurated.

TCRbeta CDR3 regions were amplified from genomic DNA by means of the immunoSEQ Assay, a bias-controlled multiplex PCR. The original methods were these. The number of nucleated cells in each sample was estimated from the amplification of reference gene primers within the assay. Sequence reads were collapsed and filtered to measure the absolute abundance of every unique TCRbeta CDR3 rearrangement. For each sample, productive Simpson clonality was calculated by taking the square root of Simpson's diversity index across productive rearrangements. TCRdb retrieved this table from immuneACCESS and kept in-frame rearrangements only. Not all clones are present; in checked studies, unresolved V genes account for under half, and no reason is known for the remainder. For V, J and clone size, that table is used; D and trimming come from the DNA. The sample table contains 60,000 to 70,000 clones; only one count was recorded for roughly 85% of them. The leading ten clones occupy under 3% of the sample.

Collaborating institutions collected whole blood in K2EDTA tubes following their own protocols. Collaborator samples were shipped for TCRbeta analysis as frozen whole blood, isolated PBMCs, or DNA extracted from either sample type. Worth noting for this clone: Its binding antigen is unknown. No much larger clone exists at a distance of one base, and base qualities are not known.

The CDR3, from cysteine to phenylalanine, totals 15 residues. The entry retains the CDR3 DNA only, 45 bases that are in frame from base 1. The germline V gene supplies CDR1 MDHEN and CDR2 SYDVKM. V is trimmed back by 5 bases and J by 2 bases, and the junction contains 2 bases that no gene match accounts for. The source material was peripheral blood. The source is a man at least 80 years old with acute or convalescent COVID-19. The chain links TRBV28 with TRBJ2-6; 8 central nucleotides agree with TRBD1. In nucleotides, the sequence is TGTGCCAGCAGTAAACAGGGGGCTGGGGCCAACGTCCTGACTTTC. This sequence encodes CASSKQGAGANVLTF.